Following are 6 T cell receptor beta chains from one sample sequenced in a study of neurological immune-mediated disorders. TCRdb processed the 5' RACE reads anew with MiXCR; each CDR3 protein has one entry. Of about 32,000 distinct CDR3 sequences in the sample, 13% were seen once. Time point given: technical triplicate 2. The sequenced material came from CD4+ T cells from blood. The receptors stem from a female donor with HTLV-1-associated myelopathy (HAM/TSP).

The sample holds many counts of this clonotype. In DNA form, the CDR3 reads TGTGCCAGCACCGCAAGGGCGGGGGCGGAGGAGCAGTACTTC. Protein sequence: CASTARAGAEEQYF. The chain carries TRBV6-2 or TRBV6-3 and TRBJ2-7, with D possibly matching TRBD2 (7 bases). CDR1 and CDR2 (germline): MNHEY, SVGEGT. The CDR3 totals 14 residues. The ends were cut back, 7 bases at V and 7 bases at J, with 20 bases in the middle.

In this sample, this clonotype turned up many times. The chain is built from TRBV5-1 and TRBJ2-5; no reliable D call. Deletions cut 0 bases from V and 4 bases from J, with 13 bases between. This CDR3 is 15 amino acids long. Germline CDR1 and CDR2: SGHRS and YFSETQ. Here the CDR3 DNA reads TGCGCCAGCAGCTTGGCCCTCCGAGGCGGAGAGACCCAGTACTTC. Translated, it gives CASSLALRGGETQYF.

This clonotype was picked up a small number of times. Written as DNA, the CDR3 is TGTGCCAGCAGACTCGGGGACAGCTCCTACAATGAGCAGTTCTTC. Encoded protein: CASRLGDSSYNEQFF. V and J are TRBV7-9 and TRBJ2-1; 7 positions match TRBD1. V gave up 6 bases and J gave up 0 bases; unmatched junction bases: 5. Germline CDR1 and CDR2: SEHNR and FQNEAQ (reference sequence). This CDR3 has 15 residues.

This clonotype appeared many times. This chain uses TRBV7-2 with TRBJ1-5, with a possible D match to TRBD1 (5 bases). Looked up from germline, CDR1 is SGHTA and CDR2 is FQGNSA. Deletions cut 1 base from V and 5 bases from J, with 6 bases between. The CDR3 sequence is 13 residues long. As DNA, the CDR3 is TGTGCCAGCAGCTTAGGGGACTATCAGCCCCAGCATTTT. Its translation is CASSLGDYQPQHF.

In this sample, this clonotype turned up many times. The gene calls are TRBV3-1 and TRBJ2-1, with 12 bases aligning to TRBD2. This CDR3 comprises 16 residues. The V gene end was trimmed by 4 bases and the J gene end by 7 bases; junction bases not matched to a gene: 8. Germline-derived CDR1 and CDR2 are LGHDT and YNNKEL (reference sequence). Here the CDR3 reads CASSPPLAGGQNEQFF. As DNA, the CDR3 is TGTGCCAGCAGCCCACCCCTAGCGGGGGGGCAGAATGAGCAGTTCTTC.

This chain uses TRBV5-1 with TRBJ2-1; TRBD1 matches 9 bases. The CDR3 runs to 16 residues. The germline gives CDR1 SGHRS, CDR2 YFSETQ. V dropped 3 bases and J dropped 1; count of bases not matched to a gene: 5. The DNA of the CDR3 is TGCGCCAGCAGCTCGGGACAGGGCGATTCCTACAATGAGCAGTTCTTC. This encodes CASSSGQGDSYNEQFF. Together with reference TRBV5-1 and TRBJ2-1, the CDR3 gives the full variable domain: KAGVTQTPRYLIKTRGQQVTLSCSPISGHRSVSWYQQTPGQGLQFLFEYFSETQRNKGNFPGRFSGRQFSNSRSEMNVSTLELGDSALYLCASSSGQGDSYNEQFFGPGTRLTVL.